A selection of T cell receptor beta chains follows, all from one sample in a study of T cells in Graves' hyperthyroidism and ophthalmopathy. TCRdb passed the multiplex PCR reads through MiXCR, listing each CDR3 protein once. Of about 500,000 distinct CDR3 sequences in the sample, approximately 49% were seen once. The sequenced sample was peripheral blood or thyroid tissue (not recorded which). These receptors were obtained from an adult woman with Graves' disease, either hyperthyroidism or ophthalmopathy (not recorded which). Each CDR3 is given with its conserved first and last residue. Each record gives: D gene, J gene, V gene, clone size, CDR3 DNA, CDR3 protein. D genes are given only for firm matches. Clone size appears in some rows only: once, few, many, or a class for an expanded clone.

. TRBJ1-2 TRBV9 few TGTGCCAGCAGCGTAGGGCAGGAATATGGCTACACCTTC CASSVGQEYGYTF
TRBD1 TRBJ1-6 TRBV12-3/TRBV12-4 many TGTGCCAGCGTCCGGGACAGTGAGAATTCACCCCTCCACTTT CASVRDSENSPLHF
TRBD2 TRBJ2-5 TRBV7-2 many TGTGCCAGCAGCTTAGGGGGTAGACTAGCGGAGACCCAGTACTTC CASSLGGRLAETQYF
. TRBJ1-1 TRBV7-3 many TGTGCCAGCAGCTTAAGCTGGGACACTGAAGCTTTCTTT CASSLSWDTEAFF
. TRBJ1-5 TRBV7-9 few TGTGCCAGCAGTTTCCACGGGGCAGGATTTAGCAATCAGCCCCAGCATTTT CASSFHGAGFSNQPQHF
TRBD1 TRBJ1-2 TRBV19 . TGTGCCAGTAGTATTCCGGGACAGCTCTATGGCTACACCTTC CASSIPGQLYGYTF
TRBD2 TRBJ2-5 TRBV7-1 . TGTGCCAGCAGTTCGGGACTAGCGAAAGAGACCCAGTACTTC CASSSGLAKETQYF
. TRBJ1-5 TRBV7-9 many TGTGCCACGACGCCGGGCCGCAATCAGCCCCAGCATTTT CATTPGRNQPQHF
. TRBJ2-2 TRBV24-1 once TGTGCCACCAGTCGCGGGGCGGGCACCGGGGAGCTGTTTTTT CATSRGAGTGELFF
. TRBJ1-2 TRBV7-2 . TGTGCCAGCAGCCCTCAGACAGGCAACTATGGCTACACCTTC CASSPQTGNYGYTF
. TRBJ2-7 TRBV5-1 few TGCGCCAGCTCCCTGCACGGCAACTCCTACGAGCAGTACTTC CASSLHGNSYEQYF
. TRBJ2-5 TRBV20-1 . TGCAGTGCTAGAGCGCGGGACATCGAGACCCAGTACTTC CSARARDIETQYF
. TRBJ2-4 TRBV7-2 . TGTGCCAGCAGCCATGACGGATCGGGGTACTTC CASSHDGSGYF
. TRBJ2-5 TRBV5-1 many TGCGCCAGCAGCTTGGAGAGTTGGGGAGAGACCCAGTACTTC CASSLESWGETQYF
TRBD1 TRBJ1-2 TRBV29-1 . TGCAGCGTTGAGGGACAGAACGGCTACACCTTC CSVEGQNGYTF
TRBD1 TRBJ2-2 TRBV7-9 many TGTGCCAGCAGCTTCAACGAGGGACAGAGGAACACCGGGGAGCTGTTTTTT CASSFNEGQRNTGELFF
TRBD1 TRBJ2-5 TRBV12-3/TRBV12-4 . TGTGCCAGCAGTTTCGGTTCCGGACAGGGTCAAGAGACCCAGTACTTC CASSFGSGQGQETQYF
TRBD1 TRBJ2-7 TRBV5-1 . TGCGCCAGCAGCTTGGACACCGGGACAGCGAGCGAGCAGTACTTC CASSLDTGTASEQYF
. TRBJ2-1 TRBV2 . TGTGCCAGCAGTGAGCTATACCGTCGCGGGTCCTACAATGAGCAGTTCTTC CASSELYRRGSYNEQFF
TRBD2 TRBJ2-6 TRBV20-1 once TGCAGTGCTACAAGCGGGAGTGGGGCCAACGTCCTGACTTTC CSATSGSGANVLTF
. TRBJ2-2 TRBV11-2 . TGTGCCAGCAGCTTAGAACGGATGAACACCGGGGAGCTGTTTTTT CASSLERMNTGELFF
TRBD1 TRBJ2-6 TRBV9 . TGTGCCAGCAGCGCTGCTTTAGACAGGGCGGCTGGGGCCAACGTCCTGACTTTC CASSAALDRAAGANVLTF
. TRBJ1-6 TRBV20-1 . TGCAGTGCTTACAGGCCGAGCTCCTATAATTCACCCCTCCACTTT CSAYRPSSYNSPLHF
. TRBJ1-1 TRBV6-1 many TGTGCCAGCAGTCAACCCCATGGGAACACTGAAGCTTTCTTT CASSQPHGNTEAFF
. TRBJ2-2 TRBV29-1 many TGCAGCGTTGATCTGGGGGTTGGCGGGGAGCTGTTTTTT CSVDLGVGGELFF
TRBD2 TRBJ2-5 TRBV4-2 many TGTGCCAGCAGCCAAGCCGCGGCGGGGGACCAAGAGACCCAGTACTTC CASSQAAAGDQETQYF
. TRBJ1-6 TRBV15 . TGTGCCACCAGCAGTGGTGGGACTGGGTATTCACCCCTCCACTTT CATSSGGTGYSPLHF
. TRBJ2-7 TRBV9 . TGTGCCAGCAGCGTAGTGGCAGATCCGGTGTACGAGCAGTACTTC CASSVVADPVYEQYF
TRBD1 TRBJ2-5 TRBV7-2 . TGTGCCAGCAGCACGAGACAGGGTTCGTTGGAGACCCAGTACTTC CASSTRQGSLETQYF
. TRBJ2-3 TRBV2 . TGTGCCAGCAGTGCTCAGGCCGGTGGGGATACGCAGTATTTT CASSAQAGGDTQYF
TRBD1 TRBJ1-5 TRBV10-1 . TGCGCCACCCGAGGAACAGGGGGTGTCGATCAGCCCCAGCATTTT CATRGTGGVDQPQHF
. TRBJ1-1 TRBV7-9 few TGTGCCAGCAGCCCTCTGCCCGTAGGCAGGGGACAAGCTTTCTTT CASSPLPVGRGQAFF
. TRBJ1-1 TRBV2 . TGTGCCAGCAGTGAGATACCAGCCTCAGCGAACACTGAAGCTTTCTTT CASSEIPASANTEAFF
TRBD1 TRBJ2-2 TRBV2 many TGTGCCAGCAGCCGACAGGGACGGGCCGGGGAGCTGTTTTTT CASSRQGRAGELFF
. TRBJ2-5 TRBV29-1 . TGCAGCGCCGAGGGGGATGAGACCCAGTACTTC CSAEGDETQYF
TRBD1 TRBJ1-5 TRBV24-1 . TGTGCCACCAGTGAGGGACAGGGGGTCAATCAGCCCCAGCATTTT CATSEGQGVNQPQHF
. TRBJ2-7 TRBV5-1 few TGCGCCAGCAGCTTGCACAGTCTCTACGAGCAGTACTTC CASSLHSLYEQYF
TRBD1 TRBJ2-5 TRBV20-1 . TGCAGTGCTAGAGGACAGGGGGATCCCTTGGAGACCCAGTACTTC CSARGQGDPLETQYF
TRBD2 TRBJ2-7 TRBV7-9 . TGTGCCAGCAGCCCCTCGGTAGCGGGGATCTACGAGCAGTACTTC CASSPSVAGIYEQYF
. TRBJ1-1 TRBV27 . TGTGCCGGCACCTTCAGGTCTGGTAGCACTGAAGCTTTCTTT CAGTFRSGSTEAFF
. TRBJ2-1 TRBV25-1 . TGTGCCAGCAGCCAAGATGGGCGGCAGAGCTCCTACAATGAGCAGTTCTTC CASSQDGRQSSYNEQFF
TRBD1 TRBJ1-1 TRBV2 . TGTGCCAGCAGTCGCCGGGACAGGGATTCTGAAGCTTTCTTT CASSRRDRDSEAFF
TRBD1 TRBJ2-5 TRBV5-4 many TGTGCCAGCGGGGACAGGGGAAAAGAGACCCAGTACTTC CASGDRGKETQYF
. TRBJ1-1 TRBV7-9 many TGTGCCAGCTCGGGCACTGAAGCTTTCTTT CASSGTEAFF
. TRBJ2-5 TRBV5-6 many TGTGCCAGCAGCGGGGCCCAGGTTGGAGAGACCCAGTACTTC CASSGAQVGETQYF
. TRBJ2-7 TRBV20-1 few TGCAGTGCTAGAGATGTGGGGGCGTTGTACGAGCAGTACTTC CSARDVGALYEQYF
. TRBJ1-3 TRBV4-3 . TGCGCCAGCAGCCAAGAACCTCAGGGGTTTTATGGAAACACCATATATTTT CASSQEPQGFYGNTIYF
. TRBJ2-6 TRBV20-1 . TGCAGTGCTACCCGGACAGCTGGGGCCAACGTCCTGACTTTC CSATRTAGANVLTF
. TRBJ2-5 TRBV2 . TGTGCCAGCAATTGGCGTACGGCGGGGACCCAGTACTTC CASNWRTAGTQYF
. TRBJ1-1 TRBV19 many TGTGCCAGTAGCGACAGGACATTGAACACTGAAGCTTTCTTT CASSDRTLNTEAFF
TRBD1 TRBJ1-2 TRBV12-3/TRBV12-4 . TGTGCCAGCAGTAGACAGGGAGTCTATGGCTACACCTTC CASSRQGVYGYTF
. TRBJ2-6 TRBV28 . TGTGCCAGCAGTGGGGGGCAGGGACCCTCTGGGGCCAACGTCCTGACCTTC CASSGGQGPSGANVLTF
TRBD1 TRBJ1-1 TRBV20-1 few TGCAGTGCTTATACCCGGGACAGGGACACTGAAGCTTTCTTT CSAYTRDRDTEAFF
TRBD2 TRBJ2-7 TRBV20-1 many TGCAGTGCTCCGCGACTAGCGGAACCCTACGAGCAGTACTTC CSAPRLAEPYEQYF